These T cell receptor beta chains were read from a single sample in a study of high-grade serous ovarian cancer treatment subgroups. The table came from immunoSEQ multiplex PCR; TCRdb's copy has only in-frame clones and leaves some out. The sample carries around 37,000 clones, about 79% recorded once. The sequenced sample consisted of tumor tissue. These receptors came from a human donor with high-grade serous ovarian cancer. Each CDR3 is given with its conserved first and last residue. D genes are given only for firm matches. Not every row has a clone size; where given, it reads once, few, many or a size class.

CDR3aa: CASRHPGQGYEQYF; CDR3nt: TGTGCCAGTAGGCACCCGGGACAGGGTTACGAGCAGTACTTC; d_gene: TRBD1; v_gene: TRBV19; abundance: -; j_gene: TRBJ2-7
CDR3aa: CASSSIVPDTQYF; CDR3nt: TGTGCCAGCAGCTCCATAGTGCCAGATACGCAGTATTTT; d_gene: -; v_gene: TRBV7-3; abundance: -; j_gene: TRBJ2-3
CDR3aa: CASSALRDQPQHF; CDR3nt: TGTGCCAGCTCAGCCCTAAGGGATCAGCCCCAGCATTTT; d_gene: -; v_gene: TRBV18; abundance: -; j_gene: TRBJ1-5
CDR3aa: CASSFLTLSYEQYF; CDR3nt: TGTGCCAGCAGCTTCCTCACACTTTCCTACGAGCAGTACTTC; d_gene: -; v_gene: TRBV7-8; abundance: -; j_gene: TRBJ2-7
CDR3aa: CASRGFYEQYF; CDR3nt: TGTGCCAGTCGGGGGTTCTACGAGCAGTACTTC; d_gene: -; v_gene: TRBV28; abundance: -; j_gene: TRBJ2-7
CDR3aa: CAWSADRGHNIQYF; CDR3nt: TGTGCCTGGAGTGCCGACAGGGGGCACAACATTCAGTACTTC; d_gene: TRBD1; v_gene: TRBV30; abundance: -; j_gene: TRBJ2-4
CDR3aa: CASRTGLEAFF; CDR3nt: TGTGCCAGCAGAACGGGACTGGAAGCTTTCTTT; d_gene: -; v_gene: TRBV6-5; abundance: -; j_gene: TRBJ1-1
CDR3aa: CASSFRGARYGYTF; CDR3nt: TGTGCCAGCAGCTTCAGGGGGGCGCGCTATGGCTACACCTTC; d_gene: TRBD1; v_gene: TRBV28; abundance: few; j_gene: TRBJ1-2
CDR3aa: CASRDGTKYEQYF; CDR3nt: TGTGCCAGCAGAGACGGGACGAAGTACGAGCAGTACTTC; d_gene: -; v_gene: TRBV28; abundance: -; j_gene: TRBJ2-7
CDR3aa: CASSKTAGNTIYF; CDR3nt: TGTGCCAGCAGTAAGACAGCTGGAAACACCATATATTTT; d_gene: -; v_gene: TRBV28; abundance: once; j_gene: TRBJ1-3
CDR3aa: CASSNVSPSKNIQYF; CDR3nt: TGTGCCAGTAGTAACGTAAGTCCGTCCAAAAACATTCAGTACTTC; d_gene: -; v_gene: TRBV19; abundance: -; j_gene: TRBJ2-4
CDR3aa: CASSLGSLAGAGELFF; CDR3nt: TGTGCCAGCAGCTTGGGGTCGCTAGCGGGAGCCGGGGAGCTGTTTTTT; d_gene: TRBD2; v_gene: TRBV7-2; abundance: -; j_gene: TRBJ2-2
CDR3aa: CSVYTSGGSYNEQFF; CDR3nt: TGCAGCGTATACACTAGCGGGGGGTCCTACAATGAGCAGTTCTTC; d_gene: TRBD2; v_gene: TRBV29-1; abundance: -; j_gene: TRBJ2-1
CDR3aa: CASRVGGASYGYTF; CDR3nt: TGTGCCAGCAGGGTAGGGGGTGCATCCTATGGCTACACCTTC; d_gene: -; v_gene: TRBV2; abundance: -; j_gene: TRBJ1-2
CDR3aa: CASSLDRISYEQYF; CDR3nt: TGTGCCAGCAGCTTGGACAGGATATCCTACGAGCAGTACTTC; d_gene: TRBD1; v_gene: TRBV11-3; abundance: -; j_gene: TRBJ2-7
CDR3aa: CASMEVGSRLYF; CDR3nt: TGTGCCAGTATGGAGGTGGGGTCAAGGTTGTACTTC; d_gene: -; v_gene: TRBV19; abundance: once; j_gene: TRBJ2-7
CDR3aa: CASSYTDGDTQYF; CDR3nt: TGTGCCAGCAGTTACACTGACGGGGATACGCAGTATTTT; d_gene: -; v_gene: TRBV6-6; abundance: -; j_gene: TRBJ2-3
CDR3aa: CASRHNPGQFLYEQYF; CDR3nt: TGTGCCAGTAGGCACAATCCGGGACAGTTCCTCTACGAGCAGTACTTC; d_gene: TRBD1; v_gene: TRBV19; abundance: -; j_gene: TRBJ2-7
CDR3aa: CASSLDGQGAGNTIYF; CDR3nt: TGTGCCAGCAGCCTGGATGGTCAGGGAGCTGGAAACACCATATATTTT; d_gene: -; v_gene: TRBV9; abundance: few; j_gene: TRBJ1-3
CDR3aa: CASIIRSGDQPQHF; CDR3nt: TGTGCCAGTATTATCCGGTCAGGCGATCAGCCCCAGCATTTT; d_gene: -; v_gene: TRBV19; abundance: -; j_gene: TRBJ1-5
CDR3aa: CASSSSYLEQFF; CDR3nt: TGCGCCAGCAGCTCCTCTTACTTGGAGCAGTTCTTC; d_gene: -; v_gene: TRBV5-1; abundance: once; j_gene: TRBJ2-1
CDR3aa: CASSPDRADQPQHF; CDR3nt: TGTGCCAGCAGCCCGGACAGGGCTGATCAGCCCCAGCATTTT; d_gene: TRBD1; v_gene: TRBV27; abundance: -; j_gene: TRBJ1-5
CDR3aa: CASSSRFYNEQFF; CDR3nt: TGTGCCAGCAGTTCCCGATTCTACAATGAGCAGTTCTTC; d_gene: -; v_gene: TRBV28; abundance: once; j_gene: TRBJ2-1
CDR3aa: CASSVEIKWWSSGYNYEQYF; CDR3nt: TGTGCCAGCAGCGTAGAGATTAAGTGGTGGTCTAGCGGGTATAACTACGAGCAGTACTTC; d_gene: TRBD2; v_gene: TRBV9; abundance: -; j_gene: TRBJ2-7